Below are 15 T cell receptor beta chains sequenced from a single sample in a study of vaccination and CD4 T cells after COVID-19. For these receptors, no antigen is known. Sample treatment: approximately 11-day PBMC culture with coronavirus spike peptide pools or control peptides (ViraFEST assay). Cultured CD4+ T-cell DNA underwent Oncomine TCR Beta short-read sequencing. Each CDR3 protein is one row after TCRdb ran MiXCR on the PCR reads. The table shows about 13,000 distinct CDR3 sequences, with around 56% occurring only once. Source: cultured CD4+ T cells from blood, taken after SARS-CoV-2 vaccination. The origin of the receptors is a human donor with COVID-19.

The V and J genes are TRBV18 and TRBJ1-5; D gene uncertain. Germline values: CDR1 KGHSH, CDR2 LQKENI. V lost 3 bases and J 5 bases, leaving 8 bases between the germline ends. The length of the CDR3 is 13 residues. The CDR3 loop is CASSPSRDQPQHF. CDR3 coding DNA: TGTGCCAGCTCACCGAGTAGGGATCAGCCCCAGCATTTT.

The J gene is TRBJ1-1, the V gene TRBV20-1, with D possibly matching TRBD1 (5 bases). The CDR3 is 15 residues long. Trimming pared 3 bases from V and 1 base from J, leaving 15 bases between. Per germline, CDR1 DFQATT and CDR2 SNEGSKA (reference sequence). The CDR3, as DNA: TGCAGTGCTAGCCCGTTTGGGGGAGGGAACACTGAAGCTTTCTTT. It specifies CSASPFGGGNTEAFF.

The V gene is TRBV20-1, the J gene TRBJ1-1, with D perhaps TRBD1 (5 bases). Trimming shortened V by 0 bases and J by 1 base, and 15 bases separated the two germline ends. The CDR3 totals 16 residues. The V gene's germline CDR1 is DFQATT and CDR2 SNEGSKA (reference sequence). CDR3 coding DNA: TGCAGTGCTAGAGATCTCGAGGGGACGGAGAACACTGAAGCTTTCTTT. Its protein is CSARDLEGTENTEAFF.

This sequence joins TRBV20-1 and TRBJ2-3; 7 bases map to TRBD2. Germline-derived CDR1 and CDR2 are DFQATT and SNEGSKA (reference sequence). The CDR3 totals 13 residues. The ends lost 4 bases at V and 4 bases at J; junction bases unmatched: 5. CDR3: CSATFGGSDTQYF. In DNA, the CDR3 is TGCAGTGCTACCTTCGGGGGGTCAGATACGCAGTATTTT.

The table lists this clonotype with a count of one. The chain links TRBV9 to TRBJ2-2; D is undetermined. This CDR3 spans 14 amino acids. Germline V CDR1 and CDR2: SGDLS, YYNGEE. The V and J ends lost 2 bases and 6 bases respectively, with 11 bases between them. The CDR3: CASSVLSGSGELFF. CDR3 nucleotide sequence: TGTGCCAGCAGCGTCCTGAGTGGATCCGGGGAGCTGTTTTTT.

This chain uses TRBV20-1 with TRBJ1-1; TRBD1 might be the D (5 bases). Germline loops: CDR1 DFQATT, CDR2 SNEGSKA (reference sequence). Trimming removed 6 bases at V and 3 bases at J, with 14 bases between. The CDR3 extends over 13 amino acids. The CDR3 DNA sequence: TGCAGTGCCTCGCGGGGAGGGGACACTGAAGCTTTCTTT. It specifies CSASRGGDTEAFF.

V is TRBV11-2 and J is TRBJ2-2; 7 nucleotides match TRBD1. V was pared by 5 bases and J by 5 bases, with 8 bases of the junction left unmatched. Germline lookup yields CDR1 SGHAT and CDR2 FQNNGV. This CDR3 has 15 residues. The CDR3 reads CASSLGQGQTGELFF. CDR3 nucleotides: TGTGCCAGCAGCCTAGGCCAGGGACAGACCGGGGAGCTGTTTTTT.

This chain uses TRBV20-1 with TRBJ1-1, with D unclear. Germline CDR1 reads DFQATT; CDR2 reads SNEGSKA (reference sequence). V dropped 6 bases and J dropped 6 bases, with 14 bases sitting between them. The CDR3 runs to 12 residues. CDR3 DNA: TGCAGTGCAAGCCGAGACTTGTCTGAAGCTTTCTTT. Protein sequence: CSASRDLSEAFF.

The rearrangement joins TRBV5-1 to TRBJ2-3, with D perhaps matching TRBD1 (5 bases). This CDR3 comprises 14 residues. V was trimmed by 5 bases and J by 0 bases, leaving 10 bases between them. Germline V lookup: CDR1 SGHRS, CDR2 YFSETQ. Written as DNA, the CDR3 is TGCGCCAGCAGGGGGCTAGGGAGCACAGATACGCAGTATTTT. As protein: CASRGLGSTDTQYF.

Only a few counts were recorded for this clonotype. The chain has TRBV2 and TRBJ1-5, with 12 positions matching TRBD1. Trimming took 6 bases from V and 6 from J; bases not matched to a gene: 9. The CDR3 spans 16 residues. Germline CDR1 and CDR2: SNHLY and FYNNEI. CDR3 DNA: TGTGCCAGCAGCGGCCGGGACAGGGGGCTGATTCAGCCCCAGCATTTT. Translating it yields CASSGRDRGLIQPQHF.

The chain uses TRBV6-5 and TRBJ1-1, with no clear D. Per the germline V gene, CDR1 is MNHEY and CDR2 is SVGAGI. CDR3 size: 12 residues. Trimming took off 2 bases at V and 6 bases at J, with 7 bases between the two ends. Here the CDR3 reads CASSYAPSEAFF. CDR3 DNA: TGTGCCAGCAGTTACGCGCCTTCTGAAGCTTTCTTT.

V gene TRBV20-1 combines with J gene TRBJ2-2; possibly TRBD1 for D (6 bases). The V end was cut by 4 bases, the J end by 6 bases, with 9 bases between. This CDR3 is built from 12 residues. In germline, CDR1 is DFQATT, CDR2 SNEGSKA (reference sequence). CDR3 sequence: CSAKGEPGELFF. For the CDR3, the DNA is TGCAGTGCTAAGGGGGAGCCCGGGGAGCTGTTTTTT.

This clonotype was seen a handful of times. The rearrangement joins TRBV6-2 or TRBV6-3 to TRBJ2-7; a weak D match, TRBD1 (6 bases). The V and J ends lost 4 bases and 1 base respectively, with 8 bases between them. The V gene's germline CDR1 is MNHEY and CDR2 SVGEGT. CDR3 size: 13 residues. CDR3 sequence reads: CASSFTGSYEQYF. The CDR3 nucleotides are TGTGCCAGCAGTTTTACAGGGTCCTACGAGCAGTACTTC.

This clonotype turned up a few times. The V call is TRBV6-5, the J call TRBJ1-5, with D maybe TRBD1 (6 bases). CDR1 is MNHEY and CDR2 is SVGAGI in the germline V gene. The CDR3 has 16 amino acids. With 2 bases removed from V and 0 bases from J, the gap between germline ends came to 11 bases. The DNA for the CDR3 is TGTGCCAGCAGTTACCGTACAGGGAATAGCAATCAGCCCCAGCATTTT. It encodes CASSYRTGNSNQPQHF.

This clonotype was recorded a few times. CDR3 sequence (DNA): TGTGCCAGCAGTGAGCTCGACATCCCAGCTTTCTTT. It encodes CASSELDIPAFF. The chain links TRBV6-1 to TRBJ1-1; D unresolved. V was clipped by 3 bases and J by 10 bases, with 12 bases between them. The length of the CDR3 is 12 residues. Per the germline V gene, CDR1 is MNHNS and CDR2 is SASEGT.